This T cell receptor (beta chain) is from a study of cytomegalovirus exposure and HLA in healthy donors (dated by TCRdb to 2016 to 2017). Notes on the research overall: According to an earlier analysis of around 600 of the donors, 200 million or so T cells yielded 120 million or so unique TCR beta sequences and approximately 300 Gb of sequence data. The number of typed donors differed by locus: about 620-640 for A, B, C, DRB1 and DQB1; approximately 520 for DQA1; about 600 for DPA1; and around 470 for DPB1. In the later analysis, no new phenotypic data were used to find candidate immune exposures; instead, reliance was placed on TCR beta sequences and their occurrence across donors. HLA typing covered class I and class II loci at four-digit resolution. Donor age, sex, ethnicity and CMV serostatus were collected together with the repertoire data. A later analysis re-analyzed previously published TCR beta repertoires from about 600 donors and added high-resolution HLA genotyping to study TCR occurrence patterns. Because of strong linkage in the cohort, roughly five DR-DQ haplotypes were treated as single units for association and clustering. High-throughput TCR immunosequencing, statistical association of individual TCRs with disease status, and machine learning were combined to predict cytomegalovirus infection status. In an earlier analysis of about 590 of the donors, high-throughput TCR beta sequencing was used to judge whether each TCR beta V gene segment behaved as functional or pseudogenic. Among about 410 genotyped donors of the cohort, an average of around 250,000 unique TCR beta nucleotide sequences was sequenced per donor, of which roughly 17% were non-productive. In addition to the first cohort of around 670 subjects, a separate validation cohort of 130 or so different subjects was used. Using immunosequencing, the study profiled T cell repertoires from approximately 700 subjects and related those repertoires to cytomegalovirus serostatus. The study was designed to test whether signatures of past pathogen exposure could be identified by cataloging public T cell receptors. A later genetic analysis took genome-wide SNP genotypes for about three fifths of the 666 donors and used that subset as a discovery cohort. An early release covering over 500 HLA-typed donors comprised 250 to 350 gigabases of sequencing data and tens of millions of unique TCR sequences. Every discovery cohort repertoire had been produced on one sequencing platform. Of the roughly 430 genotyped donors, roughly 80% fell in the genetic ancestry cluster associated with self-reported Caucasian donors.

Preparation of the library involved the immunoSEQ multiplex PCR assay. For the multiplex PCR, a mixture combining 60 forward primers for TCR Vbeta segments and 13 reverse primers for TCR Jbeta segments was used. Amplification of the CDR3 region of rearranged TCR beta genes was performed with a multiplex PCR assay on genomic DNA. The amplified TCR beta libraries were sequenced on the Illumina HiSeq System as 87-base-pair reads. For the original study's pipeline: In a later analysis, some 80 million unique TCR beta chains were counted across the approximately 640 repertoires, and roughly 11 million of these chains were shared by at least two donors. Raw reads were error-corrected and collapsed into unique sequences by a nearest-neighbor algorithm in which closely related sequences were merged to remove PCR and sequencing errors. To assign V, D and J gene segments, CDR3 sequences were aligned to IMGT reference sequences. For a sequence to be retained, a match of at least six nucleotides to both a V gene segment and a J gene segment was required. Rearrangements were classified as productive when the CDR3 lacked stop codons and remained in frame with V and J, and all other rearrangements were classified as non-productive. Following IMGT convention, CDR3 was defined as the stretch from the second conserved V-encoded cysteine to the conserved J-encoded phenylalanine. The earlier analysis of fewer than 750 of the donors excluded sequences that lacked an unambiguous match to a single V gene segment. An earlier analysis of 550 to 650 of the donors classified V segments as functional when productive rearrangements were above 56.7% and as segregating when the standard deviation between donors was above 5%. A statistical classification framework was built for diagnosing cytomegalovirus status from the catalog of TCR beta chain sequences. In a later analysis, V and J genes were assigned by comparing TCR nucleotide sequences against IMGT/GENE-DB human TR gene sequences. The TCRdist pipeline was used in a later analysis to assign CDR3 sequences and most-parsimonious VDJ recombination scenarios. In a later analysis, each TCR beta chain was defined by its CDR3 amino acid sequence together with its V-gene family, and reads lacking a unique V-gene family were excluded. A later analysis removed 600 or so highly shared, low-generation-probability nucleotide sequences to deal with suspected cross-contamination and a sequencing artifact. A later analysis calculated a clonal expansion index for each public chain from normalized within-repertoire ranks of inferred template counts. In a later analysis, generation probabilities were computed using a VDJ recombination model fitted to out-of-frame rearrangements, and the results were checked against IGoR. In a later analysis, TCR-TCR, TCR-HLA and TCR-CMV co-occurrence was scored with hypergeometric tests, and a repertoire-size bias correction was applied to TCR pairs. A later analysis estimated false discovery rates by permuting HLA or CMV assignments 20 times. In a later analysis, co-occurring TCRs were grouped with DBSCAN, and TCRdist sequence similarity was added when clustering was performed within HLA-allele-positive subsets. Repertoires with fewer than 30,000 or more than 120,000 public chains, plus five repertoires with anomalous nucleotide sharing, were excluded from co-occurrence clustering. The clones in this table, taken by TCRdb from immuneACCESS, are in-frame only. Not every clone is retained; where verified, under half of the shortfall comes from an unresolved V gene, and the cause of the rest is unknown. V, J and clone size are taken as reported in that table, and D and trimming were inferred from the DNA itself. In this sample the table shows 270,000 or so clones, 70% to 90% of which occur a single time. Roughly 4% of the sample rests with the top ten.

Concerning this clone: Its cognate antigen has yet to be identified. No much larger clonotype is one base removed from it; base qualities were not supplied.

Summary of the overall study and its limitations: When HLA alleles, especially DR and DQ, strongly co-occurred, TCR associations were difficult to assign to individual alleles. A few of the identified cytomegalovirus-associated TCR beta chains were confirmed in vitro to be specific for cytomegalovirus antigens. HLA typing was unavailable for some donors at each locus, so association tests used only the typed subset. Because the 87-base-pair reads could not distinguish some IMGT-functional V segments, including TRBV6-2 and TRBV6-3, those segments were excluded. Most TCR sequences were observed very rarely across donors, whereas some public TCRs were present in many individuals. The only immune exposure information available for the cohort was CMV serostatus. According to the authors, the approach could potentially be generalized to other disease states and immunological phenotypes. A later analysis found that HLA-associated TCR beta chains were more clonally expanded and had lower generation probabilities than equally common non-associated chains. A later genetic analysis associated a missense DCLRE1C variant with V-gene and J-gene trimming of TCR beta chains, and an independent cohort replicated the association. In a later analysis, the rate of TCR association differed among HLA loci, with DRB1 alleles having the most associated TCRs and HLA-C alleles having the fewest. At a false discovery rate of 0.05, a later analysis linked about 17,000 TCR beta sequences to specific HLA alleles. According to a later analysis, most CMV-associated TCR beta chains appeared to be HLA-restricted, and the HLA associations seemed to be driven largely by CMV exposure. A later analysis reported that several top co-occurrence clusters appeared linked to parvovirus B19, influenza, CMV and Epstein-Barr virus. A group of highly shared sequence variants was considered likely to be a technical artifact of the sequencing pipeline. Broadly in line with IMGT annotations, most TCR beta V segments showed up in productive rearrangements about 90% or about 30% of the time in an earlier analysis of approximately 600 of the donors. This cohort had only TCR beta chains sequenced, and the lack of alpha or paired-chain data limited which features could be detected. A further reported finding was that TCR beta sequences accurately predicted the HLA-A and HLA-B alleles for most subjects in the first cohort. Correlated functional status among segregating V segments might be attributable to linkage disequilibrium, but an unknown experimental factor could not be ruled out. The earlier analysis of nearly 600 of the donors excluded seventeen rarely observed V segments, including chromosome 9 orphons, because counts were too low. In both the original and validation cohorts, the classifier was reported to diagnose cytomegalovirus status with high specificity and sensitivity. In the study, approximately 160 TCR beta chains were listed as associated with cytomegalovirus. Presence/absence analyses assumed roughly uniform sequencing depth across donors, an assumption that may not hold. Compared with the roughly 600-donor mean, donors in an Asian-associated ancestry cluster had fewer N-insertions in productive TCRs, according to a later genetic analysis.

The cohort was made up of about 610 healthy bone marrow donors. All cohort members were sampled while nominally healthy, although unrecorded immune exposures were likely present. The donor was CMV seropositive and was included in the group of some 290 seropositive cohort members. A peripheral blood sample was provided by each donor, and peripheral blood mononuclear cells were used for TCR beta sequencing. The Qiagen DNeasy Blood Extraction Kit was used to extract genomic DNA from the blood cell samples. V loses 7 bases at its end and J loses 3 bases; junction bases beyond the gene matches: 7. CDR1 and CDR2 are drawn from the germline V gene: SGHRS, YFSETQ. There are 14 amino acids in the CDR3, from cysteine to phenylalanine inclusive. The kept DNA is CDR3 alone, 42 bases in frame from the first base.

The source material was PBMCs. The TCR originated in a man aged 40-50 years in good health and CMV-seropositive. This sequence uses TRBV5-1 and TRBJ1-5; 7 bases in between match TRBD1. The CDR3: CASSRTGLNQPQHF. The sequenced DNA: TGCGCCAGCTCCCGGACAGGCCTCAATCAGCCCCAGCATTTT.